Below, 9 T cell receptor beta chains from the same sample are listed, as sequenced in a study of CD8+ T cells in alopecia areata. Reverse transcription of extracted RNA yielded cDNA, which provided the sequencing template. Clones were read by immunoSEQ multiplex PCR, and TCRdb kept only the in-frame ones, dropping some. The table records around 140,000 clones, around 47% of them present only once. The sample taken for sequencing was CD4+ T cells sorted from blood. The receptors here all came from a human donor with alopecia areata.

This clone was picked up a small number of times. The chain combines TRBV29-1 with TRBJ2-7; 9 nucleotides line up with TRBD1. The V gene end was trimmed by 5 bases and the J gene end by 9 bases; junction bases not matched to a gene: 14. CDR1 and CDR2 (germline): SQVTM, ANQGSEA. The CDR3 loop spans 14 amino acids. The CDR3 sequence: CSVSPGQGALGQYF. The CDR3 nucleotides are TGCAGCGTTTCGCCGGGACAGGGCGCCTTGGGGCAGTACTTC.

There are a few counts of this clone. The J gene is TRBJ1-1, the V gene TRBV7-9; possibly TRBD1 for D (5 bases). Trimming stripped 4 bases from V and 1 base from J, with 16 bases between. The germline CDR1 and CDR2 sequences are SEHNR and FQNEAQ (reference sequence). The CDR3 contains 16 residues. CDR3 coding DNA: TGTGCCAGCAGCTCCTCAAGGGGTCTAACGAACACTGAAGCTTTCTTT. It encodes CASSSSRGLTNTEAFF.

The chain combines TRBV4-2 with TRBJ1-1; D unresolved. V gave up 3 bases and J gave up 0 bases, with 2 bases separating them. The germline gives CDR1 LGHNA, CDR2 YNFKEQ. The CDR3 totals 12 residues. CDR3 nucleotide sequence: TGTGCCAGCAGCCAGATGAACACTGAAGCTTTCTTT. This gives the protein CASSQMNTEAFF.

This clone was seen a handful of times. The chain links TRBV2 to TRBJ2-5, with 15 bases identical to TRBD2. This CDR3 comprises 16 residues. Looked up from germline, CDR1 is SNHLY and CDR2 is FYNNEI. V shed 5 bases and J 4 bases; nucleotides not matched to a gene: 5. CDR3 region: CASSRTSGRVRETQYF. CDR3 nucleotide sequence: TGTGCCAGCAGTCGGACTAGCGGGAGGGTGAGAGAGACCCAGTACTTC.

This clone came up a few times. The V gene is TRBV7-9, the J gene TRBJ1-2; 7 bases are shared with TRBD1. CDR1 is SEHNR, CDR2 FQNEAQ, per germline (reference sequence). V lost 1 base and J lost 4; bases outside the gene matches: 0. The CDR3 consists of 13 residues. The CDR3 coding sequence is TGTGCCAGCAGCTTAGGGGACAGCTATGGCTACACCTTC. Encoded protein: CASSLGDSYGYTF.

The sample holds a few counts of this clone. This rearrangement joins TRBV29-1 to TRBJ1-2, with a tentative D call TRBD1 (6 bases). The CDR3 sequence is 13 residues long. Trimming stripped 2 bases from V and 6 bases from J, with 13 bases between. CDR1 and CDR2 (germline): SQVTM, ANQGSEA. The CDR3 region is CSVEPGTRDGYTF. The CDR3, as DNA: TGCAGCGTTGAACCCGGGACACGGGATGGCTACACCTTC.

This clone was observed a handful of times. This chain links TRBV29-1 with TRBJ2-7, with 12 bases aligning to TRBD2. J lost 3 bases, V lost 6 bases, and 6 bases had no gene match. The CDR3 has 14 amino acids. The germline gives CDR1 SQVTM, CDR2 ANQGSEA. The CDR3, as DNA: TGCAGCGTGTTCCTAGCGGGAGGGCTCTACGAGCAGTACTTC. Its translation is CSVFLAGGLYEQYF.

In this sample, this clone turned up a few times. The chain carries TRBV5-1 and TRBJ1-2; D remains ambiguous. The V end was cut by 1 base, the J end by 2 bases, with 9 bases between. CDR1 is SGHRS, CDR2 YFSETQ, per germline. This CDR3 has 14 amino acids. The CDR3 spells CASSLSQTNYGYTF. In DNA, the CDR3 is TGCGCCAGCAGCTTGTCCCAGACAAACTATGGCTACACCTTC.

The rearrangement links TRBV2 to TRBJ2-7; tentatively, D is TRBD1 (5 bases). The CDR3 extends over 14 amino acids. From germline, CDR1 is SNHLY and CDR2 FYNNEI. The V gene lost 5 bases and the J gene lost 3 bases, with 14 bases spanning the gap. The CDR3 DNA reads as TGTGCCAGCAGTCCTGACAGACTGATCTACGAGCAGTACTTC. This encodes CASSPDRLIYEQYF.